The rows below give T cell receptor beta chains drawn from one sample of a study of T cell changes during pregnancy in multiple sclerosis. The assay was immunoSEQ multiplex PCR, and TCRdb's table has in-frame clones only and misses some. The sample has approximately 41,000 clones; 94% are singletons. The specimen was CD4+ T cells from peripheral blood mononuclear cells, collected in the second trimester of pregnancy. Source of these receptors: a female donor with multiple sclerosis, enrolled in a pregnancy study. Both conserved end residues are part of each CDR3. D genes are given only for firm matches. Size is stated for part of the rows, as once, few or many counts, or as a class when the clone is expanded.

J gene,V gene,clone size,CDR3 length,D gene,CDR3 protein,CDR3 DNA
TRBJ2-3,TRBV4-2,-,18,TRBD2,CASSQEGTSGSGTDTQYF,TGTGCCAGCAGCCAAGAGGGGACTAGCGGGAGCGGGACAGATACGCAGTATTTT
TRBJ2-5,TRBV7-7,-,14,-,CASSLSGVGETQYF,TGTGCCAGCAGCTTAAGTGGAGTAGGAGAGACCCAGTACTTC
TRBJ1-2,TRBV19,-,15,-,CATSNPRASNYGYTF,TGTGCCACTAGTAACCCCAGGGCTAGTAACTATGGCTACACCTTC
TRBJ2-4,TRBV4-3,-,17,TRBD2,CASSQVLAGLAKNIQYF,TGCGCCAGCAGCCAAGTCTTAGCGGGGTTAGCCAAAAACATTCAGTACTTC
TRBJ1-2,TRBV19,-,17,-,CASRDLGLLTANYGYTF,TGTGCCAGTAGAGATTTGGGTTTGCTAACAGCTAACTATGGCTACACCTTC
TRBJ2-7,TRBV5-1,-,14,TRBD2,CASRSLAGEDEQYF,TGCGCCAGCAGAAGCTTAGCGGGAGAGGACGAGCAGTACTTC
TRBJ1-1,TRBV10-3,-,15,TRBD1,CAISATDRVNTEAFF,TGTGCCATCAGTGCCACGGACAGGGTAAACACTGAAGCTTTCTTT
TRBJ1-1,TRBV19,-,13,-,CASRGERYTEAFF,TGTGCCAGTAGGGGAGAGAGATACACTGAAGCTTTCTTT
TRBJ2-3,TRBV19,-,13,TRBD2,CASKTSGGDTQYF,TGTGCCAGTAAGACTAGCGGGGGGGATACGCAGTATTTT
TRBJ2-5,TRBV18,-,15,-,CASSPQQGREETQYF,TGTGCCAGCTCACCTCAGCAGGGCCGAGAAGAGACCCAGTACTTC
TRBJ1-2,TRBV2,-,15,-,CASSVVPNPNGGYTF,TGTGCCAGCAGTGTAGTTCCGAATCCTAACGGTGGCTACACCTTC
TRBJ1-1,TRBV5-4,-,14,-,CASSRRGLNTEAFF,TGTGCCAGCAGCCGCAGGGGTCTGAACACTGAAGCTTTCTTT
TRBJ2-1,TRBV7-3,-,15,TRBD1,CASSFTGTAYNEQFF,TGTGCCAGCAGTTTTACCGGGACAGCTTACAATGAGCAGTTCTTC
TRBJ2-4,TRBV10-1,-,15,-,CASTQFCKVKNIQYF,TGCGCCAGCACACAGTTTTGTAAGGTCAAAAACATTCAGTACTTC
TRBJ2-1,TRBV9,-,15,-,CASSVATTPGNEQFF,TGTGCCAGCAGCGTAGCTACGACTCCGGGGAATGAGCAGTTCTTC
TRBJ1-5,TRBV7-8,-,13,-,CASSLARNQPQHF,TGTGCCAGCAGCTTAGCGCGGAATCAGCCCCAGCATTTT
TRBJ1-5,TRBV7-6,-,13,-,CASSLGGGQPQHF,TGTGCCAGCAGCTTAGGGGGAGGGCAGCCCCAGCATTTT
TRBJ2-6,TRBV6-1,-,20,TRBD2,CASSGPSWRESLNGANVLTF,TGTGCCAGCAGTGGCCCCTCTTGGCGGGAGTCCCTTAATGGGGCCAACGTCCTGACTTTC
TRBJ2-5,TRBV2,-,15,-,CASSQEQGTQETQYF,TGTGCCAGCAGTCAGGAACAGGGGACTCAAGAGACCCAGTACTTC
TRBJ1-1,TRBV4-1,-,15,-,CASSQTGLLNTEAFF,TGCGCCAGCAGCCAGACAGGTCTGCTGAACACTGAAGCTTTCTTT
TRBJ2-2,TRBV11-1,-,12,-,CASSRLAGELFF,TGTGCCAGCAGCCGTCTTGCCGGGGAGCTGTTTTTT
TRBJ2-2,TRBV7-9,-,16,-,CASSLRAQLNTGELFF,TGTGCCAGCAGCTTACGCGCACAGCTGAACACCGGGGAGCTGTTTTTT
TRBJ2-1,TRBV5-1,-,15,TRBD2,CASSSEWGGNGEQFF,TGCGCCAGCAGCTCCGAATGGGGGGGGAACGGTGAGCAGTTCTTC
TRBJ1-1,TRBV11-2,-,15,-,CASSSPKLRITEAFF,TGTGCCAGCAGCTCGCCCAAACTGCGGATCACTGAAGCTTTCTTT
TRBJ2-3,TRBV14,-,12,-,CASSQDSDTQYF,TGTGCCAGCAGCCAAGACTCAGATACGCAGTATTTT
TRBJ1-2,TRBV18,-,15,-,CASSPERRGIYGYTF,TGTGCCAGCTCACCCGAAAGGAGGGGTATCTATGGCTACACCTTC
TRBJ2-1,TRBV28,once,12,-,CASSLLHNEQFF,TGTGCCAGCAGTTTACTCCACAATGAGCAGTTCTTC
TRBJ1-2,TRBV18,-,17,-,CASSPRRDLRQNYGYTF,TGTGCCAGCTCACCACGGAGGGACCTTCGGCAGAACTATGGCTACACCTTC
TRBJ2-5,TRBV7-2,-,14,-,CASSLGRPGETQYF,TGTGCCAGCAGCTTAGGAAGGCCGGGAGAGACCCAGTACTTC
TRBJ2-1,TRBV29-1,-,14,TRBD2,CSVEVFSGGVEQFF,TGCAGCGTTGAAGTCTTTAGCGGGGGGGTTGAGCAGTTCTTC
TRBJ2-1,TRBV7-9,once,16,TRBD1,CASSSPGTGGTNEQFF,TGTGCCAGCAGCTCCCCCGGGACAGGTGGCACCAATGAGCAGTTCTTC
TRBJ1-2,TRBV10-3,once,13,TRBD1,CAISAGQAYGYTF,TGTGCCATCAGTGCTGGACAGGCCTATGGCTACACCTTC
TRBJ1-3,TRBV5-8,once,15,TRBD1,CASSQGDRTGNTIYF,TGTGCCAGCAGCCAGGGGGATCGAACTGGAAACACCATATATTTT
TRBJ2-5,TRBV6-5,-,15,TRBD2,CASSSVAGVWETQYF,TGTGCCAGCAGTTCCGTAGCGGGAGTTTGGGAGACCCAGTACTTC